This T cell receptor (beta chain) was obtained from a study of Graves' ophthalmopathy and Graves' hyperthyroidism. Study summary: Peripheral blood was gathered at the point of initial diagnosis, before any treatment started.

Study findings and constraints: Blood contained most expanded thyroid clonotypes exceeding 0.001 frequency. From stable hyperthyroidism, ophthalmopathy was separated by a 13-signature model with 87.88% sensitivity and under 84% specificity.

The CDR3 is 16 residues long. V shed 2 bases, J shed 0 bases, and the junction held 3 bases outside the gene matches. Looked up from germline, CDR1 is SGHTA and CDR2 is FQGNSA. The authors amplified TCR beta CDR3 regions, and they did so from RNA transcripts for repertoire sequencing. HTBI primers were employed in first-round RT-PCR, then a second-round multiplex PCR followed. TCRdb independently ran MiXCR on the multiplex PCR reads; one entry per CDR3 protein. The table shows 360,000 or so distinct CDR3 sequences, with approximately 20% occurring only once. This clonotype was counted many times. Its antigen remains unidentified.

The rearrangement links TRBV7-2 to TRBJ2-5; the match to TRBD2 covers 10 bases. The sample was peripheral blood. The sequence was collected from a woman under 30 with Graves' ophthalmopathy. The CDR3 reads CASSLLLAGDQETQYF. The DNA of the CDR3 is TGTGCCAGCAGCTTACTTCTAGCGGGGGACCAAGAGACCCAGTACTTC.